A single sample gave rise to the 17 T cell receptor beta chains below, sequenced in a study of blood T cell repertoires in COVID-19. Only in-frame clones appear in the TCRdb table, and some are missing; sequencing was by immunoSEQ multiplex PCR. The sample gives 310,000 or so clones, approximately 86% of which show up once; about 9.8% is in the top ten. Sequences were obtained from PBMCs or T cells enriched from blood (not recorded which). The receptors originated from a woman in her late teens or twenties who had recovered from COVID-19.

This chain uses TRBV5-4 with TRBJ2-5; 9 bases are a match to TRBD1. The germline gives CDR1 SGHNT, CDR2 YYREEE (reference sequence). V lost 4 bases and J lost 5; bases outside the gene matches: 12. This CDR3 has 16 residues. The CDR3 DNA reads as TGTGCCAGCAGCGAAACTGTACAGGGGGCTGGGGAGACCCAGTACTTC. Residues: CASSETVQGAGETQYF. The full variable domain, in which reference TRBV5-4 and TRBJ2-5 provide the parts outside the CDR3, is ETGVTQSPTHLIKTRGQQVTLRCSSQSGHNTVSWYQQALGQGPQFIFQYYREEENGRGNFPPRFSGLQFPNYSSELNVNALELDDSALYLCASSETVQGAGETQYFGPGTRLLVL.

This clone came up once. The V and J genes are TRBV28 and TRBJ1-2; 10 nucleotides agree with TRBD1. This CDR3 has 15 amino acids. Germline values: CDR1 MDHEN, CDR2 SYDVKM. V trimming: 4 bases; J trimming: 8 bases; junction bases outside the gene matches: 10. This CDR3 reads CASSSTPGQGQGYTF. The CDR3 bases are TGTGCCAGCAGTTCAACCCCGGGACAGGGGCAAGGCTACACCTTC.

V is TRBV3-1 (or the pseudogene TRBV3-2) and J is TRBJ2-5; D is possibly TRBD2 (6 bases). CDR3 length equals 15 residues. Trimming left V 6 bases short and J 5 bases short, with 19 bases between. Per the germline V gene, CDR1 is LGHDT and CDR2 is YNNKEL (reference sequence). CDR3 in amino acids: CASSARDFFWETQYF. As DNA, the CDR3 is TGTGCCAGCAGTGCGCGGGACTTCTTTTGGGAGACCCAGTACTTC.

The J gene is TRBJ1-3, the V gene TRBV28; 8 bases match TRBD1. The CDR3 runs 15 residues. In germline, CDR1 is MDHEN, CDR2 SYDVKM. The junction had 5 bases not matched to a gene; V was cut back by 3 bases and J by 4 bases. The CDR3 bases are TGTGCCAGCAGTTTGGCAGGGGGCGCGGGAAACACCATATATTTT. Protein product: CASSLAGGAGNTIYF.

The rearrangement uses TRBV4-1 and TRBJ2-1; TRBD2 matches 9 bases. There are 15 residues in the CDR3. Germline CDR1 is MGHRA and CDR2 is YSYEKL. Trimming took 3 bases from V and 6 from J; bases not matched to a gene: 6. The CDR3: CASSHPGLARNEQFF. The CDR3 DNA is TGCGCCAGCAGCCACCCGGGACTAGCCCGCAATGAGCAGTTCTTC.

The chain uses TRBV12-3 or TRBV12-4 and TRBJ1-2; D ambiguous. The V gene lost 4 bases and the J gene lost 10 bases, with 13 bases spanning the gap. The CDR3 loop spans 12 amino acids. The CDR3 loop reads CASSSSGDYYTF. The CDR3 nucleotides read TGTGCCAGCAGTTCGTCCGGAGATTACTACACCTTC.

V gene TRBV5-6 combines with J gene TRBJ2-7; D might be TRBD1 (6 bases). Germline assignment: CDR1 SGHDT and CDR2 YYEEEE. The CDR3 is 14 residues long. V was cut by 4 bases and J by 2 bases, with 13 bases left in between. CDR3 amino acids: CASSRMTGPYEQYF. Written as DNA, the CDR3 is TGTGCCAGCAGCAGGATGACAGGACCCTACGAGCAGTACTTC.

The chain recombines TRBV5-6 with TRBJ2-7, with D unclear. There are 13 residues in the CDR3. Trimming removed 0 bases from V and 3 bases from J, with 7 bases in between. Germline assignment: CDR1 SGHDT and CDR2 YYEEEE. The CDR3 protein is CASSLGAIYEQYF. The DNA for the CDR3 is TGTGCCAGCAGCTTGGGGGCAATCTACGAGCAGTACTTC.

The rearrangement uses TRBV28 and TRBJ1-1; D gene ambiguous. V gave up 8 bases and J gave up 0 bases, with 7 bases separating them. Germline V gene sequence: CDR1 MDHEN, CDR2 SYDVKM. This CDR3 region has 12 residues. CDR3: CASDDMNTEAFF. In DNA, the CDR3 is TGTGCCAGCGACGACATGAACACTGAAGCTTTCTTT.

This sequence joins TRBV7-2 and TRBJ2-5; TRBD2 agrees at 15 bases. With V trimmed by 1 base and J by 4 bases, 1 base remained unmatched. Germline V gene data show CDR1 as SGHTA and CDR2 as FQGNSA. There are 16 residues in the CDR3. CDR3 residues: CASSLGGLAGGETQYF. For the CDR3, the DNA is TGTGCCAGCAGCTTAGGGGGACTAGCGGGGGGAGAGACCCAGTACTTC.

The V gene is TRBV6-2 or TRBV6-3, the J gene TRBJ1-1, with D unresolved. The CDR3 is 14 residues long. Trimming took 4 bases from V and 2 from J, leaving 11 bases between them. The germline V gene encodes CDR1 MNHEY and CDR2 SVGEGT. The CDR3 here is CASSSPPTNTEAFF. The DNA of the CDR3 is TGTGCCAGCAGTTCCCCTCCTACTAACACTGAAGCTTTCTTT.

This clone has a single count. CDR3 coding DNA: TGCGCCAGCAGCCCGGGACTCCGGGCAGATACGCAGTATTTT. Translation gives CASSPGLRADTQYF. The rearrangement links TRBV5-1 to TRBJ2-3; D is perhaps TRBD2 (6 bases). CDR1 and CDR2 (germline): SGHRS, YFSETQ. The CDR3 is made up of 14 amino acids. V lost 4 bases and J 4 bases, leaving 13 bases between the germline ends.

The chain links TRBV15 to TRBJ1-2; 7 nucleotides agree with TRBD1. Unmatched junction bases numbered 11, after V lost 0 bases and J lost 4 bases. The CDR3 has 17 residues. Germline CDR1 and CDR2: LNHNV and YYDKDF (reference sequence). CDR3 loop: CATSRETSPGGGYGYTF. The CDR3 nucleotides read TGTGCCACCAGCAGAGAGACGTCCCCAGGGGGTGGCTATGGCTACACCTTC.

About this clone itself: Sequence at one end of the junction differs from germline and may be a read error. The chain is built from TRBV28 and TRBJ1-2, with D perhaps TRBD1 (6 bases). This CDR3 has 12 residues. Per the germline V gene, CDR1 is MDHEN and CDR2 is SYDVKM. The CDR3 sequence: CASNEGQGWDAF. The CDR3 coding sequence is TGTGCCAGCAACGAGGGGCAGGGGTGGGATGCCTTC.

V is TRBV18 and J is TRBJ2-2; tentatively, D is TRBD2 (6 bases). This CDR3 spans 15 amino acids. The germline V gene encodes CDR1 KGHSH and CDR2 LQKENI. Trimming pared 3 bases from V and 6 bases from J, leaving 14 bases between. CDR3 sequence (DNA): TGTGCCAGCTCACCGCGGGACGTGGGGTCCGGGGAGCTGTTTTTT. It codes for CASSPRDVGSGELFF.

This clone was seen just once. The V call is TRBV4-1, the J call TRBJ1-1; no firm D call. The CDR3 covers 16 residues. The germline V gene has CDR1 MGHRA and CDR2 YSYEKL. Deletions cut 0 bases from V and 7 bases from J, with 18 bases between. The CDR3 sequence: CASSQESPGSGYEAFF. Here the CDR3 DNA reads TGCGCCAGCAGCCAAGAGTCCCCGGGGAGCGGCTATGAAGCTTTCTTT.

The chain recombines TRBV6-5 with TRBJ2-2; maybe TRBD2 (5 bases). V shed 0 bases and J shed 8 bases, with 10 bases lying between them. CDR3 length: 14 residues. The germline V gene has CDR1 MNHEY and CDR2 SVGAGI. The CDR3 protein is CASSYSVRGGELFF. DNA of the CDR3: TGTGCCAGCAGTTACTCGGTCCGGGGAGGGGAGCTGTTTTTT.